These T cell receptor beta chains were read from a single sample in a study of T cells in Graves' hyperthyroidism and ophthalmopathy. TCRdb re-called the multiplex PCR reads through MiXCR, storing one row per CDR3 protein. The profile shows around 440,000 distinct CDR3 sequences, around 14% of them singletons. Sequencing was done on a sample of blood. The receptors derive from a woman younger than 30 with Graves' hyperthyroidism. Both conserved end residues are part of each CDR3. A D gene is named only where the DNA matches it firmly. Only some rows state a clone size, as once, few, many or a class for expanded clones.

clone_size j_call v_call d_call cdr3_nt cdr3_aa
few TRBJ2-2 TRBV13 . TGTGCCAGCAGCCTGCAACTCCCTCGACAGACGACTGGGGAGCTGTTTTTT CASSLQLPRQTTGELFF
. TRBJ1-3 TRBV9 . TGTGCCAGCAGCGTAGTGGGGGTACCTGGAAACACCATATATTTT CASSVVGVPGNTIYF
many TRBJ2-1 TRBV27 TRBD1 TGTGCCAGCACCCCGAATCCGGGACAGGGGGCCTACAATGAGCAGTTCTTC CASTPNPGQGAYNEQFF
. TRBJ1-2 TRBV7-6 . TGTGCCAGCAGCTTAGTGTCGTTGGGGACGCCGCGCCGGCCCGGTGATGACTACACCTTC CASSLVSLGTPRRPGDDYTF
many TRBJ2-2 TRBV18 . TGTGCCAGCTCACCAGGGGGAACCGGGGAGCTGTTTTTT CASSPGGTGELFF
many TRBJ2-7 TRBV4-1 TRBD2 TGCGCCAGCAGCCAAGTTGCGGGAGGGCCCTCCTACGAGCAGTACTTC CASSQVAGGPSYEQYF
many TRBJ2-5 TRBV27 . TGTGCCAGCAGTCCCCGCTCGCAAGAGACCCAGTACTTC CASSPRSQETQYF
many TRBJ2-2 TRBV12-3/TRBV12-4 . TGTGCCAGCAGGACGGGGCGTGGGGGGATCGAGCTGTTTTTT CASRTGRGGIELFF
. TRBJ2-7 TRBV14 . TGTGCCAGCAGCCAAGATCGGTTTAGGTCCTACGAGCAGTACTTC CASSQDRFRSYEQYF
. TRBJ2-7 TRBV3-1 TRBD1 TGTGCCAGCAGCCAAGGAGGACAGGTTACCTACGAGCAGTACTTC CASSQGGQVTYEQYF
. TRBJ2-7 TRBV6-6 . TGTGCCAGCAGTTACCTAGGGGGGGGCTACGAGCAGTACTTC CASSYLGGGYEQYF
few TRBJ2-1 TRBV25-1 . TGTGCCAGCAGTGAGGGTCCCCGGGATGAGCAGTTCTTC CASSEGPRDEQFF
. TRBJ2-5 TRBV2 TRBD2 TGTGCCAGCAGTGAGTGGGCACTAGCGGGGGGATTACAAGAGACCCAGTACTTC CASSEWALAGGLQETQYF
many TRBJ2-2 TRBV5-1 . TGCGCCAGCAGCCTCATAGTGGGCGGGGAGCTGTTTTTT CASSLIVGGELFF
many TRBJ2-1 TRBV5-1 . TGCGCCAGCAGCTTGTCAAGAAGGGTAGCGTCGGGGGAGCAGTTCTTC CASSLSRRVASGEQFF
few TRBJ2-3 TRBV20-1 . TGCAGTGCGGTAGGGGGATCGGGCACAGATACGCAGTATTTT CSAVGGSGTDTQYF
. TRBJ1-4 TRBV6-1 . TGTGCCAGCAGTGATGCGGGCGTCGGGGGAGGAGAAAAACTGTTTTTT CASSDAGVGGGEKLFF
. TRBJ2-2 TRBV7-9 . TGTGCCAGCAGCGATGGGGGAGAACTGAACACCGGGGAGCTGTTTTTT CASSDGGELNTGELFF
few TRBJ2-5 TRBV6-1 TRBD1 TGTGCCAGCAGTGAAAAAAGGGACAGGGGGACCCAGTACTTC CASSEKRDRGTQYF
. TRBJ1-6 TRBV4-1 . TGCGCCAGCAGCCCCTATTTTGGGGAAAATTCACCCCTCCACTTT CASSPYFGENSPLHF
few TRBJ2-1 TRBV5-1 . TGCGCCAGCAGCTTAAGTGCCGGGACCCTCTACAATGAGCAGTTCTTC CASSLSAGTLYNEQFF
many TRBJ2-5 TRBV20-1 . TGCAGTGCTAGAGATCGACAGTGGTCCCAGTACTTC CSARDRQWSQYF
many TRBJ1-5 TRBV28 . TGTGCCAGCAGTGGACGAGACAGGCCCAGCAATCAGCCCCAGCATTTT CASSGRDRPSNQPQHF
many TRBJ2-3 TRBV5-8 TRBD2 TGTGCCAGCAGCTTCCGGACTAGCATGCGCACAGATACGCAGTATTTT CASSFRTSMRTDTQYF
many TRBJ2-3 TRBV2 . TGTGCCAGCAGCAAAGAGGCCAGGGTGGCAGATACGCAGTATTTT CASSKEARVADTQYF
few TRBJ2-2 TRBV7-9 TRBD2 TGTGCCACGCCCCGGGGACTAGCGGGCAGGGAGCTGTTTTTT CATPRGLAGRELFF
few TRBJ1-2 TRBV28 TRBD1 TGTGCCAGCGGCCCACTTCCGGGACAGGGGGGGGGCTACACCTTC CASGPLPGQGGGYTF
many TRBJ2-3 TRBV27 . TGTGCCAGCAGTTTTTCGGAGGGCAGGGCGGATACGCAGTATTTT CASSFSEGRADTQYF
few TRBJ1-2 TRBV6-1 TRBD1 TGTGCCAGCAGCCCTGGACAGGGGGCCTATAACTATGGCTACACCTTC CASSPGQGAYNYGYTF